This passage covers 22 T cell receptor beta chains from one sample sequenced in a study of T cell changes during pregnancy in multiple sclerosis. The repertoire was sequenced with immunoSEQ multiplex PCR; TCRdb's copy has only in-frame clones and lacks some. The sample lists fewer than 85,000 clones, around 94% seen once, with approximately 2.1% in the top ten. The sequences come from peripheral blood, collected before pregnancy. The receptor set was obtained from a female donor with multiple sclerosis, enrolled in a pregnancy study.

V and J are TRBV9 and TRBJ2-1; 8 positions agree with TRBD2. The J segment lost 5 bases and the V segment lost 3 bases, leaving 13 bases of the junction unmatched. Germline CDR1 and CDR2: SGDLS and YYNGEE. This CDR3 comprises 17 residues. The CDR3 DNA reads as TGTGCCAGCAGCGCCCGCGGACTAGCCGAGGGTAACAATGAGCAGTTCTTC. This codes for CASSARGLAEGNNEQFF.

Only one count was recorded for this clone. V and J are TRBV6-1 and TRBJ2-3; D is unclear. V lost 2 bases and J 2 bases, leaving 11 bases between the germline ends. Germline V lookup: CDR1 MNHNS, CDR2 SASEGT. The length of the CDR3 is 15 residues. CDR3 sequence: CASSEIVRYTDTQYF. The CDR3 DNA sequence: TGTGCCAGCAGTGAAATAGTCCGATACACAGATACGCAGTATTTT.

This clone appeared once. The V and J genes are TRBV10-1 and TRBJ2-6; 8 nucleotides agree with TRBD2. Germline CDR1 WNHNN, CDR2 SYGVQD (reference sequence). The V and J ends lost 1 base and 2 bases, in that order; junction bases with no gene match: 13. CDR3 length: 20 residues. The CDR3 sequence: CASSELIGTRSSTGANVLTF. CDR3 DNA sequence: TGCGCCAGCAGTGAGTTGATAGGGACTAGGTCATCTACTGGGGCCAACGTCCTGACTTTC.

This clone appeared a few times. The gene calls are TRBV19 and TRBJ2-1; TRBD1 is a possible D gene (5 bases). Per the germline V gene, CDR1 is LNHDA and CDR2 is SQIVND (reference sequence). The CDR3 is 12 amino acids. Between the trimmed V and J ends, which lost 1 base and 13 bases, there was a span of 11 bases. The CDR3 DNA is TGTGCCAGTAGTATAGTCCAGGGCCCACAGTTCTTC. Amino acid sequence: CASSIVQGPQFF. Full variable domain (missing parts from reference TRBV19 and TRBJ2-1): DGGITQSPKYLFRKEGQNVTLSCEQNLNHDAMYWYRQDPGQGLRLIYYSQIVNDFQKGDIAEGYSVSREKKESFPLTVTSAQKNPTAFYLCASSIVQGPQFFGPGTRLTVL.

This clone was observed a single time. This rearrangement joins TRBV7-2 to TRBJ2-5, with 9 bases that match TRBD2. This CDR3 contains 15 residues. The germline V gene encodes CDR1 SGHTA and CDR2 FQGNSA. The V segment lost 1 base and the J segment 5 bases; nucleotides outside the gene matches: 5. CDR3 in amino acids: CASSLVGLARETQYF. The CDR3 nucleotides are TGTGCCAGCAGCTTAGTAGGACTAGCGAGGGAGACCCAGTACTTC. Full variable domain (missing parts from reference TRBV7-2 and TRBJ2-5): GAGVSQSPSNKVTEKGKDVELRCDPISGHTALYWYRQSLGQGLEFLIYFQGNSAPDKSGLPSDRFSAERTGGSVSTLTIQRTQQEDSAVYLCASSLVGLARETQYFGPGTRLLVL.

For this clone: A junction boundary mismatches the germline segment, possibly from a read error. The chain has TRBV4-3 and TRBJ2-1, with TRBD2 matching 7 bases. The CDR3 totals 13 residues. Germline loops: CDR1 LGHNA, CDR2 YSLEER. The CDR3 protein is CASSLGLFNDQFF. The CDR3 nucleotides read TGCGCCAGCAGCCTGGGACTATTCAATGATCAGTTCTTC.

This chain joins TRBV19 and TRBJ2-1, with D hard to call. CDR3 length: 16 amino acids. Germline V gives CDR1 LNHDA, CDR2 SQIVND (reference sequence). Trimming removed 6 bases from V and 3 bases from J, with 18 bases in between. This CDR3 is CASSPGSRQVYNEQFF. The CDR3 region has the DNA TGTGCCAGTAGCCCTGGTTCCAGACAAGTCTACAATGAGCAGTTCTTC.

The chain employs TRBV19 and TRBJ1-2; D is uncertain. CDR3 length: 14 residues. The germline V gene has CDR1 LNHDA and CDR2 SQIVND (reference sequence). Trimming took 6 bases from V and 7 from J, leaving 18 bases between them. CDR3 sequence reads: CASSPWGEALGYTF. The CDR3 bases are TGTGCCAGTAGCCCTTGGGGAGAAGCCCTTGGCTACACCTTC.

The CDR3 is CASTPTSGRDEQFF. CDR3 DNA: TGTGCCAGCACCCCCACTAGCGGGCGCGATGAGCAGTTCTTC. The chain recombines TRBV9 with TRBJ2-1, with TRBD2 identical over 9 bases. The CDR3 covers 14 residues. Looked up from germline, CDR1 is SGDLS and CDR2 is YYNGEE. The ends lost 6 bases at V and 8 bases at J; junction bases unmatched: 9. Looking up the rest from reference TRBV9 and TRBJ2-1 gives the full variable domain: DSGVTQTPKHLITATGQRVTLRCSPRSGDLSVYWYQQSLDQGLQFLIQYYNGEERAKGNILERFSAQQFPDLHSELNLSSLELGDSALYFCASTPTSGRDEQFFGPGTRLTVL.

The chain has TRBV7-3 and TRBJ2-4; 10 nucleotides match TRBD2. The CDR3 extends over 17 amino acids. The V and J ends lost 2 bases and 6 bases, in that order; junction bases with no gene match: 10. Germline CDR1 SGHTA, CDR2 FQGTGA. The CDR3 region has the DNA TGTGCCAGCAGCTTACTCCCTAGCGGGAGTAGTGGAAACATTCAGTACTTC. Protein sequence: CASSLLPSGSSGNIQYF.

The chain is built from TRBV5-5 and TRBJ2-7; 9 bases agree with TRBD2. Germline lookup yields CDR1 SGHKS and CDR2 YYEKEE (reference sequence). CDR3 size: 15 residues. J was trimmed by 2 bases and V by 2 bases; bases with no gene match: 5. The CDR3 region has the DNA TGTGCCAGCAGCTTATATGGCGGGAGGGCCTACGAGCAGTACTTC. Translating gives CASSLYGGRAYEQYF.

The chain combines TRBV7-9 with TRBJ2-7, with 7 bases matching TRBD1. The CDR3 is made up of 14 amino acids. V was clipped by 4 bases and J by 4 bases; unmatched bases: 7. Germline V lookup: CDR1 SEHNR, CDR2 FQNEAQ (reference sequence). CDR3 sequence (DNA): TGTGCCAGCAGCTCCACCTCACAGGGGTACGAGCAGTACTTC. This translates into CASSSTSQGYEQYF.

The chain recombines TRBV5-4 with TRBJ2-2; possible D gene TRBD1, 5 bases. There are 16 residues in the CDR3. The V end lost 4 bases, the J end lost 6 bases, and 19 bases lay between the germline ends. The V gene's germline CDR1 is SGHNT and CDR2 YYREEE (reference sequence). The CDR3 spells CASSTSPKGRSGELFF. For the CDR3, the DNA is TGTGCCAGCAGCACATCTCCGAAGGGGCGGTCCGGGGAGCTGTTTTTT. Full variable domain (outside the CDR3, taken from reference TRBV5-4 and TRBJ2-2): ETGVTQSPTHLIKTRGQQVTLRCSSQSGHNTVSWYQQALGQGPQFIFQYYREEENGRGNFPPRFSGLQFPNYSSELNVNALELDDSALYLCASSTSPKGRSGELFFGEGSRLTVL.

The J gene is TRBJ2-1, the V gene TRBV5-6; D remains ambiguous. V shed 4 bases and J shed 3 bases, with 8 bases lying between them. CDR3 length: 13 amino acids. Germline assignment: CDR1 SGHDT and CDR2 YYEEEE. CDR3 nucleotide sequence: TGTGCCAGCAGCCGCGACAACTACAATGAGCAGTTCTTC. It translates to CASSRDNYNEQFF. Full variable domain (rest looked up from reference TRBV5-6 and TRBJ2-1): DAGVTQSPTHLIKTRGQQVTLRCSPKSGHDTVSWYQQALGQGPQFIFQYYEEEERQRGNFPDRFSGHQFPNYSSELNVNALLLGDSALYLCASSRDNYNEQFFGPGTRLTVL.

The J gene is TRBJ2-7, the V gene TRBV19; 8 bases align to TRBD1. This CDR3 is built from 13 residues. Germline V gene sequence: CDR1 LNHDA, CDR2 SQIVND (reference sequence). V was clipped by 5 bases and J by 3 bases; unmatched bases: 3. CDR3 sequence (DNA): TGTGCCAGTAGTGTAACAGGGGGCTACGAGCAGTACTTC. Protein product: CASSVTGGYEQYF.

This clone showed up just once. This chain uses TRBV16 with TRBJ2-5; 8 bases are a match to TRBD1. This CDR3 has 15 amino acids. The germline CDR1 and CDR2 sequences are KGHSY and FQNENV. Trimming at V came to 1 base and at J to 2 bases, leaving 3 bases not matched to a gene. CDR3 in amino acids: CASSQWTGPQETQYF. The CDR3 DNA sequence: TGTGCCAGCAGCCAATGGACAGGGCCACAAGAGACCCAGTACTTC.

The rearrangement joins TRBV7-9 to TRBJ1-2; tentatively, D is TRBD1 (6 bases). CDR3 length: 11 amino acids. Deletions cut 8 bases from V and 4 bases from J, with 8 bases between. The V gene's germline CDR1 is SEHNR and CDR2 FQNEAQ (reference sequence). CDR3 amino acids: CASGTIYGYTF. The DNA of the CDR3 is TGTGCCAGCGGGACAATCTATGGCTACACCTTC.

The J gene is TRBJ2-4, the V gene TRBV6-5, with D possibly TRBD1 on 6 matching bases. Germline-derived CDR1 and CDR2 are MNHEY and SVGAGI. This CDR3 has 16 amino acids. The V end lost 2 bases, the J end lost 0 bases, and 11 bases lay between the germline ends. The CDR3 is CASSYGQYGAKNIQYF. The CDR3 DNA sequence: TGTGCCAGCAGTTACGGACAGTACGGAGCCAAAAACATTCAGTACTTC.

The CDR3 nucleotides are TGTGCCAGCAGCATAGGGAGCGGATCGAACACCGGGGAGCTGTTTTTT. Amino acids: CASSIGSGSNTGELFF. The J gene is TRBJ2-2, the V gene TRBV7-9, with D possibly matching TRBD2 (5 bases). Germline values: CDR1 SEHNR, CDR2 FQNEAQ (reference sequence). The V end lost 5 bases, the J end lost 0 bases, and 13 bases lay between the germline ends. There are 16 residues in the CDR3. Full variable domain (remainder filled in from reference TRBV7-9 and TRBJ2-2): DTGVSQNPRHKITKRGQNVTFRCDPISEHNRLYWYRQTLGQGPEFLTYFQNEAQLEKSRLLSDRFSAERPKGSFSTLEIQRTEQGDSAMYLCASSIGSGSNTGELFFGEGSRLTVL.

The chain has TRBV11-2 and TRBJ2-2; 9 nucleotides agree with TRBD1. Germline loops: CDR1 SGHAT, CDR2 FQNNGV. The trim removed 1 base at V and 3 bases at J, leaving 3 bases unmatched. This CDR3 has 16 amino acids. CDR3 sequence reads: CASSLGDRADTGELFF. DNA for the CDR3: TGTGCCAGCAGCTTAGGGGACAGGGCGGACACCGGGGAGCTGTTTTTT.

The V gene is TRBV18, the J gene TRBJ2-5; possible D gene TRBD2, 5 bases. CDR1 is KGHSH and CDR2 is LQKENI in the germline V gene. Trimming stripped 3 bases from V and 5 bases from J, with 10 bases between. The CDR3 is made up of 13 amino acids. DNA for the CDR3: TGTGCCAGCTCACCGGGTCTAGCTGAGACCCAGTACTTC. This codes for CASSPGLAETQYF.

The rearrangement uses TRBV30 and TRBJ1-5; D call uncertain. In germline, CDR1 is GTSNPN, CDR2 SVGIG (reference sequence). Trimming cost V 2 bases and J 0 bases, with 14 bases left between them. The CDR3 has 16 residues. The DNA for the CDR3 is TGTGCCTGGAGTTTTACAGCCTTATATAGCAATCAGCCCCAGCATTTT. It codes for CAWSFTALYSNQPQHF.